This paragraph covers one TCR beta chain sequence. The antigen is not known. The sample belongs to a study of cytomegalovirus exposure and HLA in healthy donors. General study findings and limits: Some highly shared sequence variants likely arose as a pipeline artifact. V- and J-gene trimming in TCR beta was tied to a missense DCLRE1C variant by an analysis performed later. Whilst most TCR sequences proved rare, a subset of public TCRs occurred across many donors. Based on reports, TCR beta sequences accurately predicted HLA-A and HLA-B alleles for most subjects.

PCR amplification relied on 60 Vbeta primers (plus 13 Jbeta primers). The repertoire was sequenced with immunoSEQ multiplex PCR; TCRdb's copy has only in-frame clones and lacks some. The sample lists about 120,000 clones; approximately 80% were seen once. The specimen was PBMCs. The origin of this receptor is a man aged 18 to 29 in good health and CMV-seropositive.

CDR3 protein: CASSPWGGDGYTF. The DNA of the CDR3 is TGCGCCAGCAGCCCCTGGGGAGGGGATGGCTACACCTTC. The rearrangement joins TRBV4-1 to TRBJ1-2; TRBD1 is a possible D gene (5 bases). Trimming left V 4 bases short and J 6 bases short, with 12 bases between. Germline CDR1 MGHRA, CDR2 YSYEKL. This CDR3 contains 13 residues.